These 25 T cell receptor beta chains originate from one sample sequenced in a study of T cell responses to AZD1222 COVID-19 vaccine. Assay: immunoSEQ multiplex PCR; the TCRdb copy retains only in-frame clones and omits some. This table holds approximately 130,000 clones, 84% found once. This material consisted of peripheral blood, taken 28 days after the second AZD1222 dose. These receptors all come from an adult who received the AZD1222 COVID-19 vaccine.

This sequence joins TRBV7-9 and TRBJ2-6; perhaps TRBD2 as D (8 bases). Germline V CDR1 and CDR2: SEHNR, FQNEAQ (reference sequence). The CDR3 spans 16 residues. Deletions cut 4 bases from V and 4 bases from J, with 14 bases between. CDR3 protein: CASSSGRGLGANVLTF. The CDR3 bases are TGTGCCAGCAGCTCCGGGAGGGGGCTGGGGGCCAACGTCCTGACTTTC.

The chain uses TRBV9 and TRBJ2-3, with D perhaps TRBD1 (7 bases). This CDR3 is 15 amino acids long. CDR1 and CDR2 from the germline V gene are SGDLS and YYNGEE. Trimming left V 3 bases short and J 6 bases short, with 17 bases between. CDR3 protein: CASSGYRGGIDTQYF. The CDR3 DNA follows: TGTGCCAGCAGCGGCTACAGGGGAGGCATCGATACGCAGTATTTT.

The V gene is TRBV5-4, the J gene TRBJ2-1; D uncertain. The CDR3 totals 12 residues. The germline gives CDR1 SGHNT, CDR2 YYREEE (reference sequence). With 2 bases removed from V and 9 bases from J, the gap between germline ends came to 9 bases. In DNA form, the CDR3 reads TGTGCCAGCAGCTTTTCCACCGGTGAGCAGTTCTTC. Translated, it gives CASSFSTGEQFF.

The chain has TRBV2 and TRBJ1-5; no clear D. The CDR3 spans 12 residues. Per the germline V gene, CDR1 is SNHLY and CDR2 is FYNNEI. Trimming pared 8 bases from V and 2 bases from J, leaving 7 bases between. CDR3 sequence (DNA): TGTGCCAGCGGTAGGGGCAATCAGCCCCAGCATTTT. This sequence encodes CASGRGNQPQHF.

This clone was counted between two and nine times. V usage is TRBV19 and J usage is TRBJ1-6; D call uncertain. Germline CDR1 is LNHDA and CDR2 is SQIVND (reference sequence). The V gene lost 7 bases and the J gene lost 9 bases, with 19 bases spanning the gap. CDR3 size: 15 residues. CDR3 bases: TGTGCCAGTAATCGGGATTCGGCTATGAGTTCACCCCTCCACTTT. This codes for CASNRDSAMSSPLHF.

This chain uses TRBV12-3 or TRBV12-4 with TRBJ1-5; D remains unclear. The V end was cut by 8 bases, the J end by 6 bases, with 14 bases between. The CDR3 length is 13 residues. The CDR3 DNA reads TGTGCCAGCTCCGCGGGCGCGGTTCAGCCCCAGCATTTT. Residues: CASSAGAVQPQHF.

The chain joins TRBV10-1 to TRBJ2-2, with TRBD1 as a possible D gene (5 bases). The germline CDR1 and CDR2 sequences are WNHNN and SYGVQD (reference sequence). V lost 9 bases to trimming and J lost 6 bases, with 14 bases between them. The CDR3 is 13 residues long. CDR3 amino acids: CASSGFWAGELFF. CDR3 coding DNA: TGCGCCAGTTCAGGGTTTTGGGCCGGGGAGCTGTTTTTT.

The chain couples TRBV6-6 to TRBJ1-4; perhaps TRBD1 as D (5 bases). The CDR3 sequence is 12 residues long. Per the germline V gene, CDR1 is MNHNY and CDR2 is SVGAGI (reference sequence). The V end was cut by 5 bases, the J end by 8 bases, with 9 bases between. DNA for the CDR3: TGTGCCAGCAGTGCTCCAGGGGAAAAACTGTTTTTT. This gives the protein CASSAPGEKLFF.

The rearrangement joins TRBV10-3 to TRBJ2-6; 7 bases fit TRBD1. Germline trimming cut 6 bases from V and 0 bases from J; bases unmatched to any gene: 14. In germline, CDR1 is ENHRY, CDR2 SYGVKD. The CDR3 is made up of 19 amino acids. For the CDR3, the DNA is TGTGCCATCAGCCCGTCCTCCGGGACAGCGGACTCTGGGGCCAACGTCCTGACTTTC. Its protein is CAISPSSGTADSGANVLTF.

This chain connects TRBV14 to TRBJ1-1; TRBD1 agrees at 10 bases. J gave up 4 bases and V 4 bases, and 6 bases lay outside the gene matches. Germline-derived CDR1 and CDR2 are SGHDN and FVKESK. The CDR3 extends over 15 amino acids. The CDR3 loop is CASSRHGTGATEAFF. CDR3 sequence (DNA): TGTGCCAGCAGCCGTCACGGGACAGGGGCCACTGAAGCTTTCTTT. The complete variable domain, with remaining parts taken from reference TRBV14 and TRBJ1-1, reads EAGVTQFPSHSVIEKGQTVTLRCDPISGHDNLYWYRRVMGKEIKFLLHFVKESKQDESGMPNNRFLAERTGGTYSTLKVQPAELEDSGVYFCASSRHGTGATEAFFGQGTRLTVV.

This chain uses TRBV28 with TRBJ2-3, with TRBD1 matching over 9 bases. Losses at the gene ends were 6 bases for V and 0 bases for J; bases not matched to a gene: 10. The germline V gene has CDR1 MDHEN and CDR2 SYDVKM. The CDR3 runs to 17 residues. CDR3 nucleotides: TGTGCCAGCAGCCCCGGACAGGGGAGACCTAGCACAGATACGCAGTATTTT. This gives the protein CASSPGQGRPSTDTQYF.

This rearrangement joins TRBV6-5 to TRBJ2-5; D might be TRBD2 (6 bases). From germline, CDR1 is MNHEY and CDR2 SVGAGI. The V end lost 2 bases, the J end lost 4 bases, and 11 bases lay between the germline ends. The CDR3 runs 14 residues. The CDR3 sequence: CASSYTGTPETQYF. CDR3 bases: TGTGCCAGCAGTTACACCGGGACTCCAGAGACCCAGTACTTC.

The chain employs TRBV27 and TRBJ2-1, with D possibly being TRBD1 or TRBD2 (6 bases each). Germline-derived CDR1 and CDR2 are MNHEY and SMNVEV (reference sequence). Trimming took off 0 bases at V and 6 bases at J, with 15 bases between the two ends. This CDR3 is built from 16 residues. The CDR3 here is CASSLSRGAVGNEQFF. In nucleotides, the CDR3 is TGTGCCAGCAGTTTATCGAGGGGGGCGGTAGGCAATGAGCAGTTCTTC.

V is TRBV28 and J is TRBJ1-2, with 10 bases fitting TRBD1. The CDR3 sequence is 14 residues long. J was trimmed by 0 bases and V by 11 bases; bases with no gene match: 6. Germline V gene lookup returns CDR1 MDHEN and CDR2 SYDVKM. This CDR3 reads CAGLGQGSNYGYTF. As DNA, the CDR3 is TGTGCCGGACTGGGACAGGGGTCTAACTATGGCTACACCTTC.

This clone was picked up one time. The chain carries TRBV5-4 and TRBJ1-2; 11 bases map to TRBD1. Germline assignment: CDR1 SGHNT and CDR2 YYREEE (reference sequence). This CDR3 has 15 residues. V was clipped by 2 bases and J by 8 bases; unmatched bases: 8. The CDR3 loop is CASSLGGQGAWGYTF. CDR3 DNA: TGTGCCAGCAGCTTAGGCGGACAGGGGGCTTGGGGCTACACCTTC. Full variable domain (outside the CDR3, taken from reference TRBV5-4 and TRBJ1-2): ETGVTQSPTHLIKTRGQQVTLRCSSQSGHNTVSWYQQALGQGPQFIFQYYREEENGRGNFPPRFSGLQFPNYSSELNVNALELDDSALYLCASSLGGQGAWGYTFGSGTRLTVV.

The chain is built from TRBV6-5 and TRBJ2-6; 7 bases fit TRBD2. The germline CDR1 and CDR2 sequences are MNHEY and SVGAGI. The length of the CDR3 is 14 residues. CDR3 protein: CVAAGISGANVLTF. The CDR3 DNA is TGTGTCGCAGCGGGAATCTCTGGGGCCAACGTCCTGACTTTC.

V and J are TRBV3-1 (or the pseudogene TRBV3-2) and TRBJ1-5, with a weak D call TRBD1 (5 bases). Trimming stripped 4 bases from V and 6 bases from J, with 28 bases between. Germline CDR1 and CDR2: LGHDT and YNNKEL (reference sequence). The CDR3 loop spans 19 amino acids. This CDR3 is CASSPAGGVNGSRSQPQHF. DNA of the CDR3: TGTGCCAGCAGCCCGGCCGGGGGGGTCAACGGCTCCCGGAGTCAGCCCCAGCATTTT.

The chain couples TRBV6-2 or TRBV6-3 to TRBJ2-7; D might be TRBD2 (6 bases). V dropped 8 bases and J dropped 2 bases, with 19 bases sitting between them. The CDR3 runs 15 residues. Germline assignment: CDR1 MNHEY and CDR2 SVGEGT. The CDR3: CASGHRDSAPYEQYF. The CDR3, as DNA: TGTGCCAGCGGCCACCGGGACTCCGCCCCCTACGAGCAGTACTTC.

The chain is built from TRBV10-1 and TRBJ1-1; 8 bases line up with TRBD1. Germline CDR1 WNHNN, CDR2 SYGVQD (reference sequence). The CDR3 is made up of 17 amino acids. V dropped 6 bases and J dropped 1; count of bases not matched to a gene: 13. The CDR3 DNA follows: TGCGCCAGCAGAGCCGGGACAGGCTCCTCCAAGAACACTGAAGCTTTCTTT. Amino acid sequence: CASRAGTGSSKNTEAFF.

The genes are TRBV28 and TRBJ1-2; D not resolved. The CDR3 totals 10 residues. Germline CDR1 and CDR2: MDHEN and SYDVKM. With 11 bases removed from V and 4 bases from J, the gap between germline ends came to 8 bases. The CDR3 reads CASHFYGYTF. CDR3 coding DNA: TGTGCCTCTCATTTCTATGGCTACACCTTC.

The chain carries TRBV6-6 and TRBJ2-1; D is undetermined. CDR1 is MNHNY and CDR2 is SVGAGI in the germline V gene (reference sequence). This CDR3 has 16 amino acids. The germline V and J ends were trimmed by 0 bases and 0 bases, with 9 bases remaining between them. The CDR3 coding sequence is TGTGCCAGCAGTTACTCGGCCCGAAGCTCCTACAATGAGCAGTTCTTC. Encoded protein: CASSYSARSSYNEQFF.

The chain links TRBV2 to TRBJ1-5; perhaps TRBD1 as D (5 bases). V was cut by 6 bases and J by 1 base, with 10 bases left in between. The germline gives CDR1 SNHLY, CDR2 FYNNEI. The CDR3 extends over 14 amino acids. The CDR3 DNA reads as TGTGCCAGCAGGGGGGGGATAAGCAATCAGCCCCAGCATTTT. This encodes CASRGGISNQPQHF.

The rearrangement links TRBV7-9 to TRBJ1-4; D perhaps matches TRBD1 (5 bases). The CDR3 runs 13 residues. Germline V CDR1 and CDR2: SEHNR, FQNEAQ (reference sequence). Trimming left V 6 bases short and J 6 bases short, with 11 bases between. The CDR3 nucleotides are TGTGCCAGCAGGGGGCTGCAAGATGAAAAACTGTTTTTT. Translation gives CASRGLQDEKLFF.

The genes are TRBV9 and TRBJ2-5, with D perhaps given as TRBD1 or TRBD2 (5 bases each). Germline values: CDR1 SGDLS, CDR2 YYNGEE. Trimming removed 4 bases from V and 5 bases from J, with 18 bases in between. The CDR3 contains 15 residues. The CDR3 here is CASSPTTQGGETQYF. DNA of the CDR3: TGTGCCAGCAGCCCCACGACTCAGGGCGGGGAGACCCAGTACTTC.

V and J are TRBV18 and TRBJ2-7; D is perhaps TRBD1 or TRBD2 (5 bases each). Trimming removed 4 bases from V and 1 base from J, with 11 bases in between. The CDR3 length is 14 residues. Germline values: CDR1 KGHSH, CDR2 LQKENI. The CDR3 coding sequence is TGTGCCAGCTCACTCCGGGACGGATCCTACGAGCAGTACTTC. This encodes CASSLRDGSYEQYF.